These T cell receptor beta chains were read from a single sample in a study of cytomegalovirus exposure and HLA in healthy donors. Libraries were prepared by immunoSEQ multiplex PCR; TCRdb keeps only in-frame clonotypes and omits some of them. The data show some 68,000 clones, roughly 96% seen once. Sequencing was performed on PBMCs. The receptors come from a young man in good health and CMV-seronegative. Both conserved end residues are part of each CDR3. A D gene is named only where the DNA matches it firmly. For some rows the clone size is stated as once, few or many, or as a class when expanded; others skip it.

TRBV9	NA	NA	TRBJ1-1	TGTGCCAGCAGCGTGGGCCAGACGAACACTGAAGCTTTCTTT	CASSVGQTNTEAFF
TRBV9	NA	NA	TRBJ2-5	TGTGCCAGCAGCCGACAATCGCAGCCCCAAGAGACCCAGTACTTC	CASSRQSQPQETQYF
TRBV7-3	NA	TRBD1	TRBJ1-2	TGTGCCAGCAGCGCCCAGGGGGCGAGCGGCTACACCTTC	CASSAQGASGYTF
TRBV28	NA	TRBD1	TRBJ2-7	TGTGCCAGCAGTTCGGGACAGGACTACGAGCAGTACTTC	CASSSGQDYEQYF
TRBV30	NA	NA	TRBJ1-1	TGTGCCTGGAGTGTACTGGAGGGCACTGAAGCTTTCTTT	CAWSVLEGTEAFF
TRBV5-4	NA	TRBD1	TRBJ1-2	TGTGCCAGCAGCTTGGACCGACAGGGGAACTATGGCTACACCTTC	CASSLDRQGNYGYTF
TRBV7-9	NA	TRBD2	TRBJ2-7	TGTGCCAGCAGCCCCGGGGGACTAGCGGGAGTGTACGAGCAGTACTTC	CASSPGGLAGVYEQYF
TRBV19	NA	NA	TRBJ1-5	TGTGCCAGTAGTATCGGGGCAGGGAGGCAGCCCCAGCATTTT	CASSIGAGRQPQHF
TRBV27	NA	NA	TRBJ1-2	TGTGCCAGCAGTTCCACCAGGGAAGAACACTATGGCTACACCTTC	CASSSTREEHYGYTF
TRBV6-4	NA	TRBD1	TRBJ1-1	TGTGCCAGCGGACTCAACAGGGGAGGCACTGAAGCTTTCTTT	CASGLNRGGTEAFF
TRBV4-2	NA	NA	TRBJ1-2	TGTGCCAGCAGCCAATTTGCAGACATCTATGGCTACACCTTC	CASSQFADIYGYTF
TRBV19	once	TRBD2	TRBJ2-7	TGTGCCAGTAGTATAACTAGCGGGAGGGCAGGGGAGCAGTACTTC	CASSITSGRAGEQYF
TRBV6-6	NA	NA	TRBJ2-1	TGTGCCAGCAGTTACTCGACAGGCCGTCGACAGTTCTTC	CASSYSTGRRQFF
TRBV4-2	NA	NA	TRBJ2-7	TGTGCCAGCAGCCAAGAGGAGACCTCCTACGAGCAGTACTTC	CASSQEETSYEQYF
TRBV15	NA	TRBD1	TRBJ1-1	TGTGCCACCAGCAGTTCGGGACAGCTGAACACTGAAGCTTTCTTT	CATSSSGQLNTEAFF